The next 6 T cell receptor beta chains were all read from a single sample in a study of blood T cells in healthy people across ages. Then a second PCR, running about 7 to 11 cycles, was carried out with a sample-barcoded 5' primer and a J-beta primer mix. One entry per CDR3 protein results from TCRdb running MiXCR on the 5' RACE reads. The sample contains about 640,000 distinct CDR3 sequences, about 53% of which appear only once. What was sequenced was blood. The receptor source for this set is a man aged 60-69 years in good health.

The chain carries TRBV5-1 and TRBJ2-3; 9 bases map to TRBD2. V gave up 0 bases and J gave up 2 bases; unmatched junction bases: 4. Germline lookup yields CDR1 SGHRS and CDR2 YFSETQ. The CDR3 loop spans 16 amino acids. CDR3: CASSLVTSGLTDTQYF. The CDR3, as DNA: TGCGCCAGCAGCTTGGTGACTAGCGGTCTCACAGATACGCAGTATTTT.

The chain recombines TRBV6-1 with TRBJ2-5; D tentatively reads TRBD1 or TRBD2 (5 bases each). The J call may be wrong; the DNA end is better matched by TRBJ2-7. Germline V lookup: CDR1 MNHNS, CDR2 SASEGT. This CDR3 spans 14 amino acids. CDR3 bases: TGTGCCAGCAGTGACCGACAGAGGAGGAACGAGCAGTACTTC. Translation gives CASSDRQRRNEQYF.

This clonotype was observed a handful of times. The V and J genes are TRBV7-2 and TRBJ2-7; TRBD1 aligns across 8 bases. The CDR3 length is 16 residues. The trim removed 4 bases at V and 4 bases at J, leaving 12 bases unmatched. Germline CDR1 reads SGHTA; CDR2 reads FQGNSA. The CDR3 bases are TGTGCCAGCAGCTCCCGGACAGGGACTGAGGGGTACGAGCAGTACTTC. Its translation: CASSSRTGTEGYEQYF.

The rearrangement joins TRBV29-1 to TRBJ2-7; D is perhaps TRBD1 or TRBD2 (6 bases each). The end of the DNA aligns better with TRBJ2-5, so the J call may be wrong. The germline CDR1 and CDR2 sequences are SQVTM and ANQGSEA. The CDR3 is made up of 12 amino acids. This chain's CDR3 is CSGGAVPETQYF. The CDR3 DNA follows: TGCAGCGGGGGGGCAGTCCCAGAGACCCAGTACTTC.

In this sample, this clonotype turned up a few times. The chain couples TRBV5-4 to TRBJ2-5; 8 bases match TRBD2. CDR3 length equals 15 residues. V lost 2 bases and J lost 3; bases outside the gene matches: 6. Per the germline V gene, CDR1 is SGHNT and CDR2 is YYREEE (reference sequence). CDR3 sequence: CASSFSQRGKETQYF. The CDR3 coding sequence is TGTGCCAGCAGCTTTTCCCAGCGGGGGAAAGAGACCCAGTACTTC. Using reference TRBV5-4 and TRBJ2-5 for the parts outside the CDR3, the full variable domain is ETGVTQSPTHLIKTRGQQVTLRCSSQSGHNTVSWYQQALGQGPQFIFQYYREEENGRGNFPPRFSGLQFPNYSSELNVNALELDDSALYLCASSFSQRGKETQYFGPGTRLLVL.

The rearrangement uses TRBV2 and TRBJ2-7; D is unresolved. V dropped 3 bases and J dropped 2 bases, with 8 bases sitting between them. Germline loops: CDR1 SNHLY, CDR2 FYNNEI. This CDR3 region has 13 residues. CDR3 in amino acids: CASSDKYPYEQYF. The CDR3 coding sequence is TGTGCCAGCAGTGATAAGTATCCCTACGAGCAGTACTTC.